This T cell receptor beta chain comes out of a study of regulatory and conventional T cells in RAG deficiency. The CDR3 extends over 13 amino acids. Germline V gives CDR1 SGHAT, CDR2 FQNNGV. V lost 5 bases, J lost 0 bases, and 8 bases lay in between. Data came from immunoSEQ multiplex PCR; TCRdb stores just in-frame clones and leaves some out. The table includes around 30,000 clones, about nine tenths detected once. These same records also appear under a second study, on regulatory T cells. From that study: Primers: 52 TRBV forward and 13 TRBJ reverse. Skewed V and J usage and few unique V-J pairs marked patient repertoires, most in Tregs.

J is TRBJ2-7 and V is TRBV11-2; D call uncertain. The receptor's source is a human donor in good health. Sequenced: CD8+ T cells sorted from blood. CDR3 nucleotides: TGTGCCAGCAGCCAAACAGCCTCCTACGAGCAGTACTTC. Translation gives CASSQTASYEQYF.